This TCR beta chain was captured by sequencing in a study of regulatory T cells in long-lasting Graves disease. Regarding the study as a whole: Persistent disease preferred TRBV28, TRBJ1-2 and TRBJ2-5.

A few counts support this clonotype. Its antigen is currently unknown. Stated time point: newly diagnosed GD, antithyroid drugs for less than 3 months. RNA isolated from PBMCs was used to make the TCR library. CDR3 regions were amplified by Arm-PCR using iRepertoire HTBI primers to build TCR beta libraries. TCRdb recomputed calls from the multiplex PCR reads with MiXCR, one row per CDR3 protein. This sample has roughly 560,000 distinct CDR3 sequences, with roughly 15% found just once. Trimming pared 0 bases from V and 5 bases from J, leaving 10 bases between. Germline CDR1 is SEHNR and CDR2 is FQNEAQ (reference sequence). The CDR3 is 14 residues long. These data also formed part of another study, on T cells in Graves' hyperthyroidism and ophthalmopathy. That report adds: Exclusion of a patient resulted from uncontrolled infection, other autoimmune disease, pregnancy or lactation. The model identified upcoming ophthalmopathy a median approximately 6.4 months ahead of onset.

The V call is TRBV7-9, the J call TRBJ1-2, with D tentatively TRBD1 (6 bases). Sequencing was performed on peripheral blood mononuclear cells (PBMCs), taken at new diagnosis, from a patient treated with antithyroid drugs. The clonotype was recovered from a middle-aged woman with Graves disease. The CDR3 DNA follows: TGTGCCAGCAGCTTAGCCGGGACACCTTATGGCTACACCTTC. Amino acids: CASSLAGTPYGYTF.